One and the same sample provided the 25 T cell receptor beta chains below, sequenced in a study of response to subunit inactivated influenza vaccine. TCRdb reprocessed the RT-PCR reads via MiXCR and lists one record per CDR3 protein. The repertoire includes about 650,000 distinct CDR3 sequences, 12% to 15% of them detected once, and 7.6% sits in the top ten. Sample: PBMCs from blood, taken around two weeks before vaccination. These receptors came from a man between 50 and 59 years old who received an inactivated influenza vaccine.

V gene TRBV7-3 combines with J gene TRBJ2-2, with D perhaps matching TRBD1 (5 bases). CDR1 is SGHTA, CDR2 FQGTGA, per germline. The CDR3 extends over 16 amino acids. Trimming shortened V by 1 base and J by 7 bases, and 16 bases separated the two germline ends. This CDR3 is CASSLKGLARGGELFF. CDR3 coding DNA: TGTGCCAGCAGCTTAAAGGGGTTAGCCCGTGGCGGGGAGCTGTTTTTT.

This chain uses TRBV29-1 with TRBJ2-4; 11 nucleotides line up with TRBD2. This CDR3 has 14 residues. Per germline, CDR1 SQVTM and CDR2 ANQGSEA. The junction had 6 bases not matched to a gene; V was cut back by 6 bases and J by 5 bases. The CDR3 protein is CSVRGLADQNIQYF. The CDR3 DNA sequence: TGCAGCGTGCGGGGACTAGCGGACCAAAACATTCAGTACTTC.

The V and J genes are TRBV24-1 and TRBJ2-2; the D is unclear. The CDR3 runs to 12 residues. Germline V lookup: CDR1 KGHDR, CDR2 SFDVKD. Trimming removed 1 base from V and 8 bases from J, with 4 bases in between. The CDR3 coding sequence is TGTGCCACCAGTGATTTTAAAGGGGAGCTGTTTTTT. As protein: CATSDFKGELFF.

This clonotype was found many times. This rearrangement joins TRBV10-3 to TRBJ2-4, with 8 bases fitting TRBD1. The CDR3 sequence is 14 residues long. J was trimmed by 2 bases and V by 6 bases; bases with no gene match: 3. Germline-derived CDR1 and CDR2 are ENHRY and SYGVKD. CDR3 DNA sequence: TGTGCCATCAGCGGACAGGGATCCAAAAACATTCAGTACTTC. Its translation: CAISGQGSKNIQYF.

This sequence joins TRBV7-9 and TRBJ2-7; TRBD1 matches at 12 bases. This CDR3 contains 15 residues. Germline CDR1 SEHNR, CDR2 FQNEAQ (reference sequence). Trimming removed 6 bases from V and 7 bases from J; junction bases left unmatched: 10. CDR3 sequence reads: CASRSTGQGAGEQYF. The DNA of the CDR3 is TGTGCCAGCAGATCCACGGGACAGGGGGCTGGGGAGCAGTACTTC.

This clonotype was observed a handful of times. This chain connects TRBV5-1 to TRBJ2-5; a possible D gene is TRBD2 (5 bases). Trimming stripped 5 bases from V and 5 bases from J, with 19 bases between. Per the germline V gene, CDR1 is SGHRS and CDR2 is YFSETQ. CDR3 length equals 15 residues. The DNA for the CDR3 is TGCGCCAGCAGTCCGAGCAGTCAGCCGGGGGAGACCCAGTACTTC. Encoded protein: CASSPSSQPGETQYF.

The chain employs TRBV2 and TRBJ2-7; no clear D gene. The CDR3 length is 14 residues. Between the trimmed V and J ends, which lost 5 bases and 4 bases, there was a span of 15 bases. Germline V gene sequence: CDR1 SNHLY, CDR2 FYNNEI. In DNA form, the CDR3 reads TGTGCCAGCAGTTACCGAACGGCCCTTTACGAGCAGTACTTC. Translated: CASSYRTALYEQYF. The variable domain in full, completed from reference TRBV2 and TRBJ2-7, reads EPEVTQTPSHQVTQMGQEVILRCVPISNHLYFYWYRQILGQKVEFLVSFYNNEISEKSEIFDDQFSVERPDGSNFTLKIRSTKLEDSAMYFCASSYRTALYEQYFGPGTRLTVT.

This clonotype was observed a handful of times. The rearrangement uses TRBV5-1 and TRBJ2-5; D might be TRBD2 (5 bases). Germline V lookup: CDR1 SGHRS, CDR2 YFSETQ. Trimming cost V 4 bases and J 1 base, with 11 bases left between them. The CDR3 contains 14 residues. In DNA, the CDR3 is TGCGCCAGCAGCCGACGGGAAACCCAAGAGACCCAGTACTTC. Translated, it gives CASSRRETQETQYF.

Only a few counts were recorded for this clonotype. The chain combines TRBV7-8 with TRBJ2-7, with 12 positions matching TRBD2. The CDR3 spans 16 residues. J gave up 6 bases and V 6 bases, and 12 bases lay outside the gene matches. Germline V gives CDR1 SGHVS, CDR2 FQNEAQ. The CDR3 bases are TGTGCCAGCAGACCTAGCGGGGGGGCTCCTACGGGCGAGCAGTACTTC. It codes for CASRPSGGAPTGEQYF.

The rearrangement joins TRBV4-1 to TRBJ2-5; 11 bases agree with TRBD2. The V segment lost 1 base and the J segment 2 bases; nucleotides outside the gene matches: 6. The CDR3 spans 17 residues. The V gene's germline CDR1 is MGHRA and CDR2 YSYEKL. CDR3 coding DNA: TGCGCCAGCAGCCAAGTTCGGATAGCGGGGGGGCAAGAGACCCAGTACTTC. This translates into CASSQVRIAGGQETQYF.

In this sample, this clonotype turned up a few times. V gene TRBV20-1 combines with J gene TRBJ2-1; D gene unclear. CDR3 length: 13 amino acids. Germline CDR1 reads DFQATT; CDR2 reads SNEGSKA (reference sequence). V lost 0 bases and J 8 bases, leaving 11 bases between the germline ends. CDR3 loop: CSAREDEGHEQFF. The CDR3 DNA sequence: TGCAGTGCTAGAGAGGACGAAGGGCATGAGCAGTTCTTC.

The rearrangement links TRBV10-3 to TRBJ2-5; 8 bases line up with TRBD2. The CDR3 contains 14 residues. Trimming removed 2 bases from V and 3 bases from J; junction bases left unmatched: 2. Per the germline V gene, CDR1 is ENHRY and CDR2 is SYGVKD. The CDR3 sequence is CAISERGGKETQYF. For the CDR3, the DNA is TGTGCCATCAGTGAGCGGGGGGGAAAAGAGACCCAGTACTTC.

This clonotype was seen ten or more times. The V call is TRBV15, the J call TRBJ1-1; D not resolved. CDR1 is LNHNV and CDR2 is YYDKDF in the germline V gene (reference sequence). The CDR3 runs to 12 residues. The ends were cut back, 5 bases at V and 2 bases at J, with 6 bases in the middle. CDR3 sequence: CATSEGNTEAFF. The DNA for the CDR3 is TGTGCCACCAGCGAGGGTAACACTGAAGCTTTCTTT.

This clonotype was recorded at least ten times. The rearrangement links TRBV28 to TRBJ2-7; 8 bases line up with TRBD2. Germline loops: CDR1 MDHEN, CDR2 SYDVKM. This CDR3 is 16 amino acids long. V lost 8 bases to trimming and J lost 0 bases; unmatched junction nucleotides: 12. CDR3 bases: TGTGCCAGCGGTGGCGCGGGAGGAGTGATCTCCTACGAGCAGTACTTC. Protein: CASGGAGGVISYEQYF.

This clonotype turned up a few times. V gene TRBV20-1 combines with J gene TRBJ2-5; D not resolved. Germline CDR1 and CDR2: DFQATT and SNEGSKA (reference sequence). V was pared by 6 bases and J by 1 base, with 15 bases between. CDR3 size: 14 residues. CDR3 sequence (DNA): TGCAGTGCCAATCGTGGGTCTCCCCAAGAGACCCAGTACTTC. This codes for CSANRGSPQETQYF.

There are a few counts of this clonotype. The V call is TRBV7-2, the J call TRBJ1-5, with 9 nucleotides matching TRBD1. The V gene end was trimmed by 1 base and the J gene end by 12 bases; junction bases not matched to a gene: 16. The CDR3 totals 17 residues. Germline CDR1 SGHTA, CDR2 FQGNSA. CDR3 sequence reads: CASSLVGNRGLSGVQHF. The CDR3 coding sequence is TGTGCCAGCAGCTTAGTCGGAAACAGGGGGCTAAGTGGGGTCCAGCATTTT.

At least ten counts were recorded for this clonotype. V gene TRBV11-2 combines with J gene TRBJ2-3; 10 nucleotides match TRBD2. The V gene end was trimmed by 5 bases and the J gene end by 2 bases; junction bases not matched to a gene: 22. CDR1 is SGHAT and CDR2 is FQNNGV in the germline V gene. The CDR3 is made up of 21 amino acids. CDR3: CASSPRKAGGYLTSNTDTQYF. CDR3 sequence (DNA): TGTGCCAGCAGCCCTCGGAAAGCGGGAGGGTACTTAACTTCCAACACAGATACGCAGTATTTT.

The genes are TRBV6-2 or TRBV6-3 and TRBJ2-7, with D perhaps matching TRBD1 or TRBD2 (6 bases each). This CDR3 is 13 amino acids long. V lost 7 bases and J 2 bases, leaving 12 bases between the germline ends. Germline V gene sequence: CDR1 MNHEY, CDR2 SVGEGT. CDR3 residues: CASTTGAAYEQYF. Written as DNA, the CDR3 is TGTGCCAGCACGACGGGGGCGGCCTACGAGCAGTACTTC.

The chain recombines TRBV12-3 or TRBV12-4 with TRBJ1-5; no reliable D call. There are 15 residues in the CDR3. The V end lost 2 bases, the J end lost 6 bases, and 14 bases lay between the germline ends. Written as DNA, the CDR3 is TGTGCCAGCAGTTTAAGGCTTGGCAGCGGTCAGCCCCAGCATTTT. Protein: CASSLRLGSGQPQHF.

The rearrangement uses TRBV11-1 and TRBJ2-5; 10 positions match TRBD2. Germline CDR1 is SGHAT and CDR2 is FQDESV (reference sequence). V trimming: 5 bases; J trimming: 4 bases; junction bases outside the gene matches: 7. The CDR3 spans 15 residues. The CDR3 sequence is CASSPAGGPPETQYF. CDR3 nucleotide sequence: TGTGCCAGCAGCCCAGCGGGAGGGCCCCCAGAGACCCAGTACTTC.

This clonotype was counted many times. This sequence joins TRBV7-2 and TRBJ1-5, with a possible D match to TRBD1 (5 bases). Germline values: CDR1 SGHTA, CDR2 FQGNSA. This CDR3 is built from 13 residues. The germline V and J ends were trimmed by 5 bases and 6 bases, with 11 bases remaining between them. DNA for the CDR3: TGTGCCAGCAGCCGGACATTGAGTCAGCCCCAGCATTTT. This translates into CASSRTLSQPQHF.

The sample holds a few counts of this clonotype. J is TRBJ1-4 and V is TRBV5-1; TRBD1 agrees at 8 bases. With V trimmed by 4 bases and J by 8 bases, 10 bases remained unmatched. The germline V gene has CDR1 SGHRS and CDR2 YFSETQ. The CDR3 consists of 15 residues. CDR3 coding DNA: TGCGCCAGCAGCGAATGGACAGGGTTCGGGGAAAAACTGTTTTTT. Translating gives CASSEWTGFGEKLFF. Together with reference TRBV5-1 and TRBJ1-4, the CDR3 gives the full variable domain: KAGVTQTPRYLIKTRGQQVTLSCSPISGHRSVSWYQQTPGQGLQFLFEYFSETQRNKGNFPGRFSGRQFSNSRSEMNVSTLELGDSALYLCASSEWTGFGEKLFFGSGTQLSVL.

This clonotype was detected only a few times. The rearrangement joins TRBV12-3 or TRBV12-4 to TRBJ1-1, with D possibly matching TRBD1 (6 bases). The CDR3 contains 14 residues. Trimming shortened V by 3 bases and J by 0 bases, and 8 bases separated the two germline ends. The CDR3 is CASSFGQMNTEAFF. The DNA of the CDR3 is TGTGCCAGCAGTTTCGGACAGATGAACACTGAAGCTTTCTTT.

The table lists this clonotype with many counts. The rearrangement uses TRBV10-3 and TRBJ2-3, with D maybe TRBD1 (6 bases). Trimming cost V 3 bases and J 0 bases, with 16 bases left between them. The CDR3 is 17 residues long. The V gene's germline CDR1 is ENHRY and CDR2 SYGVKD. In nucleotides, the CDR3 is TGTGCCATCAGTGACAGGGGTCTAGCCCCCAGCACAGATACGCAGTATTTT. Protein product: CAISDRGLAPSTDTQYF.

The CDR3 bases are TGTGCCAGCAGTTTAGGGAGGGGTTCTACCTACGAGCAGTACTTC. Its protein is CASSLGRGSTYEQYF. This chain links TRBV12-3 or TRBV12-4 with TRBJ2-7; D is perhaps TRBD2 (6 bases). Trimming removed 1 base from V and 2 bases from J, with 12 bases in between. The CDR3 is 15 amino acids.